These T cell receptor beta chains were read from a single sample in a study of T cell responses to AZD1222 COVID-19 vaccine. The repertoire was sequenced with immunoSEQ multiplex PCR; TCRdb's copy has only in-frame clones and lacks some. This sample has about 120,000 clones, with about 90% found just once. The sample in question was peripheral blood, obtained 28 days after the second AZD1222 dose. The receptors here all came from an adult who received the AZD1222 COVID-19 vaccine. Each CDR3 is given with its conserved first and last residue. D genes are given only for firm matches. Rows may omit the clone size; those that give it use once, few, many or a size class.

j_call v_call clone_size d_call cdr3_aa cdr3_nt
TRBJ2-7 TRBV3-1/TRBV3-2 once TRBD2 CASGLAGSEQYF TGTGCCAGCGGGCTAGCGGGAAGCGAGCAGTACTTC
TRBJ2-1 TRBV9 - - CASSYSGTEQFF TGTGCCAGCAGCTATAGCGGCACTGAGCAGTTCTTC
TRBJ1-2 TRBV28 - - CASSWGPYGYTF TGTGCCAGCAGTTGGGGCCCCTATGGCTACACCTTC
TRBJ1-4 TRBV28 - TRBD1 CASSLIKGGGDEKLFF TGTGCCAGCAGTTTAATCAAAGGGGGCGGGGATGAAAAACTGTTTTTT
TRBJ1-2 TRBV6-5 - - CASSYYRGGNYGYTF TGTGCCAGCAGTTACTACCGGGGTGGGAACTATGGCTACACCTTC
TRBJ2-1 TRBV9 - TRBD2 CASSPGGSGYNEQFF TGTGCCAGCAGTCCGGGAGGTAGCGGCTACAATGAGCAGTTCTTC
TRBJ2-2 TRBV5-6 - - CASSGRGGELFF TGTGCCAGCAGCGGCAGGGGCGGGGAGCTGTTTTTT
TRBJ1-6 TRBV5-1 - - CASSLDGNSPLHF TGCGCCAGCAGCTTGGATGGGAATTCACCCCTCCACTTT
TRBJ2-1 TRBV24-1 - TRBD1 CATSDPTGTGGKIEQFF TGTGCCACCAGTGATCCGACCGGGACAGGGGGAAAGATTGAGCAGTTCTTC
TRBJ2-3 TRBV7-6 once TRBD2 CASSHIYAGESSLWTDTQYF TGTGCCAGCAGCCATATTTATGCGGGAGAATCATCTTTATGGACAGATACGCAGTATTTT
TRBJ1-5 TRBV19 - TRBD1 CASSISRDRYNQPQHF TGTGCCAGTAGTATAAGTAGGGACAGATACAATCAGCCCCAGCATTTT
TRBJ2-3 TRBV14 - - CASSPSSASTDTQYF TGTGCCAGCAGCCCGTCAAGCGCGAGCACAGATACGCAGTATTTT
TRBJ2-3 TRBV19 - - CASTQLPYTDTQYF TGTGCCAGTACCCAATTGCCATACACAGATACGCAGTATTTT
TRBJ1-2 TRBV5-1 - TRBD1 CASSLDSTGGRNGYTF TGCGCCAGCAGCTTGGATTCTACAGGGGGACGGAATGGCTACACCTTC
TRBJ2-7 TRBV6-5 - - CASSYSRPDQNYEQYF TGTGCCAGCAGTTACTCGAGGCCAGACCAAAACTACGAGCAGTACTTC
TRBJ1-5 TRBV27 - - CASSVGNQPQHF TGTGCCAGCAGCGTCGGGAATCAGCCCCAGCATTTT
TRBJ2-7 TRBV6-1 once - CASSEIPDSSPYEQYF TGTGCCAGCAGTGAAATTCCAGACAGCTCTCCCTACGAGCAGTACTTC